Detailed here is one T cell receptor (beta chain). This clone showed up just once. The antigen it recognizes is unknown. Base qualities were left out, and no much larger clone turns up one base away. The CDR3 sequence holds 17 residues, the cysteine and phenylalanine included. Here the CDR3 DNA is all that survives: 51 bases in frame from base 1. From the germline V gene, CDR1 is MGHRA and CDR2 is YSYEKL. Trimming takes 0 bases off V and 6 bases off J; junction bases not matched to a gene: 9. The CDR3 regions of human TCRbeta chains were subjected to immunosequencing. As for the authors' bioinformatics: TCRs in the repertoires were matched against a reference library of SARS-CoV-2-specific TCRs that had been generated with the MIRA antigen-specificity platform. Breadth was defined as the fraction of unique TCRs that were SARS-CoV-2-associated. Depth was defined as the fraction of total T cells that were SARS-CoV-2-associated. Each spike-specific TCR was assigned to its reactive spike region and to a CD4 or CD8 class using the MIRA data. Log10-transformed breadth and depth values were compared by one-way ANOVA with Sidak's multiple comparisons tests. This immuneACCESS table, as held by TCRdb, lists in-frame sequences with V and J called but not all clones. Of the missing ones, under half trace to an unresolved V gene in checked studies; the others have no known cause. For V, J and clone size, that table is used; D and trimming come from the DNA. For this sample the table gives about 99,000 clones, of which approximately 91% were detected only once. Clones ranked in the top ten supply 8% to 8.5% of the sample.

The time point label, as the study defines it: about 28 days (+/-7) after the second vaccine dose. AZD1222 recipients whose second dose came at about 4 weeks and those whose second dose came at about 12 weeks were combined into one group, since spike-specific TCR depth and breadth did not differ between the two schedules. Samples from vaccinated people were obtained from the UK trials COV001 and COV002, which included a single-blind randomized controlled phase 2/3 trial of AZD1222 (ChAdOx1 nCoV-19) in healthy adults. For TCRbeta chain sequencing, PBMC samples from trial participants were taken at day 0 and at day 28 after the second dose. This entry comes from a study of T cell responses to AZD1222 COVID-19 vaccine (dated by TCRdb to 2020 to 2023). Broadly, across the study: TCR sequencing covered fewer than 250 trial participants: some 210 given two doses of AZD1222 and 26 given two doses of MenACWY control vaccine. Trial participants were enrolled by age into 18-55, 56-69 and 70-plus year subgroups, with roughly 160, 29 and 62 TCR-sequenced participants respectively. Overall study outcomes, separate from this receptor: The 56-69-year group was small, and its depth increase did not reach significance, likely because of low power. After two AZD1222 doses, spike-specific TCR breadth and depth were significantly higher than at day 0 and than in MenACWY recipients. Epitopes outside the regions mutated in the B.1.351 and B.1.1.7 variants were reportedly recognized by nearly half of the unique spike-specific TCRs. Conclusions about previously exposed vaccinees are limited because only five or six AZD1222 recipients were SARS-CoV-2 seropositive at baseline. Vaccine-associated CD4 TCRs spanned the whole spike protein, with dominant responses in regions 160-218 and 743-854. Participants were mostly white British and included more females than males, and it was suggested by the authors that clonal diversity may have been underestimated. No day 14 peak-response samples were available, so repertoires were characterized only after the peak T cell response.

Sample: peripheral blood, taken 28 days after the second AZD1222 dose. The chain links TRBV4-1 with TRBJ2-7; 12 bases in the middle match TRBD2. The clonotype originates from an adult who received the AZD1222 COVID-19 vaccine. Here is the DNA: TGCGCCAGCAGCCAAGATCGGCTAGGACTAGCGGGACTCGAGCAGTACTTC. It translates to CASSQDRLGLAGLEQYF.